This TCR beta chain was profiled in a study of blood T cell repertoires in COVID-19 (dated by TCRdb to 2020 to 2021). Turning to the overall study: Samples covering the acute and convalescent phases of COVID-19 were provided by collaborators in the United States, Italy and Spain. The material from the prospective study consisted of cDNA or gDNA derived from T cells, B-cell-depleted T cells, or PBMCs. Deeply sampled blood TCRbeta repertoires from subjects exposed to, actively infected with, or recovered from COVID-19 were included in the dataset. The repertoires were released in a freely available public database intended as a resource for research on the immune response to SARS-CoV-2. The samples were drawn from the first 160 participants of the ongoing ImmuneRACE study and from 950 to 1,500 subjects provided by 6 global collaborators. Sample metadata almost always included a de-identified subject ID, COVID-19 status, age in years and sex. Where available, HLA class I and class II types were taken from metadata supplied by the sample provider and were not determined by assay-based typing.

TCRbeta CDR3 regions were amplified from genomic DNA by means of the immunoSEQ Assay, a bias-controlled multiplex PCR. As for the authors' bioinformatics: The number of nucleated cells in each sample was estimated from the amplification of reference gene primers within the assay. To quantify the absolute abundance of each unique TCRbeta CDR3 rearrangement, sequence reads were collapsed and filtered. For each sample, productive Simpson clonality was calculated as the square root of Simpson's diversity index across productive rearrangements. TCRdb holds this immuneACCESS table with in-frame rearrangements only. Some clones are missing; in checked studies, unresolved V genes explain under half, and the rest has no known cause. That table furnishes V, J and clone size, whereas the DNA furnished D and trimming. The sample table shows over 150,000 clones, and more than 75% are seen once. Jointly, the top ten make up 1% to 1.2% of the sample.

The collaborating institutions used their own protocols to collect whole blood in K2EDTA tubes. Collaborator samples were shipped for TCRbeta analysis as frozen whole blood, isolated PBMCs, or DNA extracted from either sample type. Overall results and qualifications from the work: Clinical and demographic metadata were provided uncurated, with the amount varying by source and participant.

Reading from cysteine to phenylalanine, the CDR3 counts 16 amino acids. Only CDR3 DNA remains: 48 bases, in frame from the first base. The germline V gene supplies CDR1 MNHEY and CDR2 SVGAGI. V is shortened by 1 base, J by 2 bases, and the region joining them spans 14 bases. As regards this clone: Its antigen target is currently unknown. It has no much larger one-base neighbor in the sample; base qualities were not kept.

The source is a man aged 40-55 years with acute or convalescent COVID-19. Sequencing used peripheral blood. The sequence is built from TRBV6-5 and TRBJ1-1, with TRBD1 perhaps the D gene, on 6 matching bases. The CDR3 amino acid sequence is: CASSYWGGVRNTEAFF. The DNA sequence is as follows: TGTGCCAGCAGTTACTGGGGGGGCGTACGCAACACTGAAGCTTTCTTT.